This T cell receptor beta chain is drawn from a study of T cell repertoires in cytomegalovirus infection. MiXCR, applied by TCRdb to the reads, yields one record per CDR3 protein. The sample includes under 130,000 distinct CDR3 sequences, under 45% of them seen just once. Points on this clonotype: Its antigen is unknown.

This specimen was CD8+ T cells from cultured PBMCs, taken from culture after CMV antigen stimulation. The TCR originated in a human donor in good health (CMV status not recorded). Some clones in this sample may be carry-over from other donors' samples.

The CDR3 reads CASSPDPSGANVLTF. The CDR3 nucleotides are TGTGCCAGCTCACCAGATCCCTCTGGGGCCAACGTCCTGACTTTC. The V gene is TRBV18, the J gene TRBJ2-6; the D is unclear. V shed 2 bases and J shed 0 bases, with 5 bases lying between them. Germline V CDR1 and CDR2: KGHSH, LQKENI. The CDR3 is made up of 15 amino acids.